This T cell receptor (beta chain) was recorded in a study of blood T cell repertoires in COVID-19. Study context: The samples span acute and convalescent COVID-19 from the United States, Italy and Spain. In each case, the material was cDNA or gDNA derived from T cells, B-cell-depleted T cells, or PBMCs.

Authors' processing steps: Researchers report that nucleated cell counts were estimated from reference gene primer amplification. Some clones are missing from TCRdb's copy, which holds only in-frame ones; the method was immunoSEQ multiplex PCR. V and J calls and clone size are given by that table; D and trimming were obtained from the DNA. The sample gives about half a million clones, roughly 88% of which show up once; about 3.2% is in the top ten. The length of the CDR3 is 17 residues. Per the germline V gene, CDR1 is SGHDT and CDR2 is YYEEEE. V was shortened by 4 bases and J by 4 bases, with 24 bases between the two germline ends.

Sequenced: peripheral blood. The TCR sequence derives from a human donor in a cohort sampled during active COVID-19. The chain recombines TRBV5-6 with TRBJ2-7; perhaps TRBD2 as D (5 bases). The CDR3 coding sequence is TGTGCCAGCAGCCCAGGTCGTCGCCCAACGAGGGCGTACGAGCAGTACTTC. Translation: CASSPGRRPTRAYEQYF.